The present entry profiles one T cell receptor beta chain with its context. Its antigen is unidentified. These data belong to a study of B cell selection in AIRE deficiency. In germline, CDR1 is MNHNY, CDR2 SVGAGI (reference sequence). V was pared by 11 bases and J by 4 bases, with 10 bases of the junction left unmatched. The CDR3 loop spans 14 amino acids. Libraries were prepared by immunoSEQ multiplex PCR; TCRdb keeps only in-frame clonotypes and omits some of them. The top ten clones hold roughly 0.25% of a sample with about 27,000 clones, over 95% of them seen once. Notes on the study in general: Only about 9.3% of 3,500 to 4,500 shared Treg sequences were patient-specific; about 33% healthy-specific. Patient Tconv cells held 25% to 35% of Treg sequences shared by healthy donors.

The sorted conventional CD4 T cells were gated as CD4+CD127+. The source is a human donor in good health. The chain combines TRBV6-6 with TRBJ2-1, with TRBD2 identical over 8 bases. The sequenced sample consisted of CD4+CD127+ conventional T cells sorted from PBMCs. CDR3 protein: CAALPAGEYNEQFF. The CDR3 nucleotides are TGTGCCGCCCTCCCAGCGGGAGAGTACAATGAGCAGTTCTTC.